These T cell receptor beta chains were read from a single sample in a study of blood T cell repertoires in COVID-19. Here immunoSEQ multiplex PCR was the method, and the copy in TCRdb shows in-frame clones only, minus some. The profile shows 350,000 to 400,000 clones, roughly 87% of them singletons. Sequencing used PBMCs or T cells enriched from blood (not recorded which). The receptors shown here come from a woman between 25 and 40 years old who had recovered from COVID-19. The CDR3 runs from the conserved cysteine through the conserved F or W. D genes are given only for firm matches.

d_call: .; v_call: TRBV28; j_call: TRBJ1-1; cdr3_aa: CASSFGAGWVNTEAFF
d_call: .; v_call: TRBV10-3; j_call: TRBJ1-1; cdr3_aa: CAISESTRGVSGATEAFF
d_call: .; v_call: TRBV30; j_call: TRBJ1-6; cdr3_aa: CAWSSTGSSYNSPLHF
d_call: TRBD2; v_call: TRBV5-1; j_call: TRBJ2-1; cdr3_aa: CASSPSASGGAENEQFF
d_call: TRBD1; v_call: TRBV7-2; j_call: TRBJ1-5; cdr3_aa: CASSLNRGNLQPQHF
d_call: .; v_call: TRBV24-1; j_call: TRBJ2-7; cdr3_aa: CATSAAGETGEQYF
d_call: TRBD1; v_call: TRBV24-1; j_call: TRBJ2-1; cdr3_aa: CATSDPWTGGLDEQFF
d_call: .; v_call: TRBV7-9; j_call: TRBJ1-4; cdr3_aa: CASSPTVGEKLFF
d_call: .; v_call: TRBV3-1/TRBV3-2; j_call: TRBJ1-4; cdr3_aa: CASSQVLRRANEKLFF
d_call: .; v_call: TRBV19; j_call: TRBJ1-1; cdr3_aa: CASSPTDMNTEAFF
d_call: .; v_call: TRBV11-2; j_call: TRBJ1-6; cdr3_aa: CASSYSSGLGSPLHF
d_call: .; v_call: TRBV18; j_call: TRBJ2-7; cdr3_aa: CASSSVGTGVIEQYF
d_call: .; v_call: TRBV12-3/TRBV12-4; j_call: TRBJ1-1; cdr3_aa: CASSHHGGTEAFF
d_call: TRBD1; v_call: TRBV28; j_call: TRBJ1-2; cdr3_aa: CASRAQGAGGYTF
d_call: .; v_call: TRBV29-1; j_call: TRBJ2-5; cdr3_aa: CSVGQKETQYF
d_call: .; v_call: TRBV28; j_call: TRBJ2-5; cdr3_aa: CASSRSGQETQYF
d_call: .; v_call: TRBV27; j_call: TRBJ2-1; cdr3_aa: CASSQGLSYNEQFF
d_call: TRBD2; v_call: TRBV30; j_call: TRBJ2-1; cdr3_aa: CAWSTRGGAKNEQFF
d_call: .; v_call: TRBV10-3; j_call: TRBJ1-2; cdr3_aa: CASGMENYGYTF
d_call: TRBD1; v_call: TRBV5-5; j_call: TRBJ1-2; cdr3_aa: CASSLGQGPFYGYTF
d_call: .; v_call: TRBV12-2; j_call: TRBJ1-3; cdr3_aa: CASRLDRDIGNTIYF
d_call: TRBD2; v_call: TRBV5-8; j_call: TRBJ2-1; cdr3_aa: CASRLIRAGIEQFF
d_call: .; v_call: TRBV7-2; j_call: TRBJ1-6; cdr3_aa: CASSLAPTGANSPLHF
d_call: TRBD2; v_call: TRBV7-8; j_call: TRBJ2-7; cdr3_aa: CASSTRLAGGSTYEQYF
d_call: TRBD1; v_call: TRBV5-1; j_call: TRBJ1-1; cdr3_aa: CASSDRGNTEAFF
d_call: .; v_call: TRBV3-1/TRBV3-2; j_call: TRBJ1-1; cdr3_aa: CASRDLPRMTEAFF
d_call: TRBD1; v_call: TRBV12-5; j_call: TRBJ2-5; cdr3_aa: CASTPQGAVETQYF
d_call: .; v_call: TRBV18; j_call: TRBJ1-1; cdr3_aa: CASSPRTDNTEAFF
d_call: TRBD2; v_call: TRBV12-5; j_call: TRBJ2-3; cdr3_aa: CASGSRLAGVPDTQYF
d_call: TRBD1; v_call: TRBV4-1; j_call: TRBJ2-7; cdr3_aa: CASSQGTGSSYEQYF
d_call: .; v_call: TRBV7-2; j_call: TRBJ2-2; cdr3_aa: CASSRRASNTGELFF
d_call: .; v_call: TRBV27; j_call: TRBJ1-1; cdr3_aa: CASSFTANTEAFF
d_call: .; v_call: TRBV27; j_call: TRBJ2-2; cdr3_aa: CASSGDFNTGELFF
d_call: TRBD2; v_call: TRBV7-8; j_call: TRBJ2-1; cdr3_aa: CASSLGLAGGSGADEQFF
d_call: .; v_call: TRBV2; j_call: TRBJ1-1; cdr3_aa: CASSAKGFVGTEAFF
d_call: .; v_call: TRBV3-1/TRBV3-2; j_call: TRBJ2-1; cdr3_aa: CASSQDPVTAYSYNEQFF